The 7 T cell receptor beta chains below were found in one sample sequenced in a study of shared clonotypes between healthy human individuals. The data were produced by immunoSEQ multiplex PCR, yet TCRdb's version contains in-frame clones alone and is incomplete. Here the sample spans 2 million to 2.5 million clones, just over 90% being singletons. Sequencing was performed on naive CD4+ T cells from PBMCs. Indicated subset: CD45RA+ positively selected. Receptors originate from a man younger than 35 in good health. Some clones in this sample may be carry-over from other donors' samples.

Only one count was recorded for this clone. CDR3 nucleotide sequence: TGTGCCAGCACGGGACAACTCACCGGGGAGCTGTTTTTT. This codes for CASTGQLTGELFF. The V call is TRBV28, the J call TRBJ2-2; possible D gene TRBD1, 6 bases. This CDR3 has 13 amino acids. In germline, CDR1 is MDHEN, CDR2 SYDVKM. V lost 7 bases and J lost 4, with 10 bases in between.

This clone was observed once. The J gene is TRBJ2-3, the V gene TRBV9, with 15 nucleotides matching TRBD2. The V segment lost 0 bases and the J segment 2 bases; nucleotides outside the gene matches: 16. This CDR3 comprises 22 residues. Germline assignment: CDR1 SGDLS and CDR2 YYNGEE. The CDR3 protein is CASSVEHRGLAGGEHVTDTQYF. CDR3 nucleotide sequence: TGTGCCAGCAGCGTAGAGCACAGGGGACTAGCGGGAGGAGAGCATGTCACAGATACGCAGTATTTT.

A note on this clone: The sample carries other DNA sequences with the same CDR3. The J gene is TRBJ2-3, the V gene TRBV2; TRBD1 or TRBD2 may be the D gene (5 bases each). The length of the CDR3 is 14 residues. V lost 2 bases to trimming and J lost 3 bases, with 9 bases between them. The germline V gene encodes CDR1 SNHLY and CDR2 FYNNEI. CDR3 sequence (DNA): TGTGCCAGCAGTGAACAGGGACGGACAGATACGCAGTATTTT. This gives the protein CASSEQGRTDTQYF. The full variable domain, completed using reference TRBV2 and TRBJ2-3, is EPEVTQTPSHQVTQMGQEVILRCVPISNHLYFYWYRQILGQKVEFLVSFYNNEISEKSEIFDDQFSVERPDGSNFTLKIRSTKLEDSAMYFCASSEQGRTDTQYFGPGTRLTVL.

This chain links TRBV28 with TRBJ2-5; 8 nucleotides align to TRBD1. The V gene's germline CDR1 is MDHEN and CDR2 SYDVKM. J gave up 5 bases and V 5 bases, and 13 bases lay outside the gene matches. This CDR3 contains 16 residues. The CDR3 reads CASSQMDRARSETQYF. The DNA of the CDR3 is TGTGCCAGCAGTCAAATGGACAGGGCCCGGAGCGAGACCCAGTACTTC.

The rearrangement links TRBV28 to TRBJ2-7; 11 bases align to TRBD2. Trimming at V came to 5 bases and at J to 2 bases, leaving 5 bases not matched to a gene. The CDR3 totals 15 residues. CDR1 is MDHEN, CDR2 SYDVKM, per germline. The CDR3 reads CASSPGLAEPYEQYF. CDR3 DNA: TGTGCCAGCAGTCCGGGACTAGCGGAGCCCTACGAGCAGTACTTC.

The chain links TRBV29-1 to TRBJ2-7, with 7 bases aligning to TRBD1. The CDR3 runs to 13 residues. Trimming cost V 3 bases and J 3 bases; bases outside gene matches: 5. Germline V gives CDR1 SQVTM, CDR2 ANQGSEA. The CDR3 region is CSVEGTDLYEQYF. CDR3 bases: TGCAGCGTTGAGGGGACAGACCTCTACGAGCAGTACTTC.

The V gene is TRBV6-5, the J gene TRBJ1-2; D is unresolved. Germline V gives CDR1 MNHEY, CDR2 SVGAGI. Trimming removed 0 bases from V and 0 bases from J, with 8 bases in between. The CDR3 is 15 residues long. CDR3 DNA sequence: TGTGCCAGCAGTTACTCGCGGGATTCTAACTATGGCTACACCTTC. Encoded protein: CASSYSRDSNYGYTF.